The clone carrying this T cell receptor beta chain was found a few times. Its antigen is still unknown. Transcripts of RNA were the source for amplifying TCR beta CDR3 regions. HTBI primers were employed in first-round RT-PCR, then a second-round multiplex PCR followed. TCRdb re-analysed the multiplex PCR reads in MiXCR, keeping a single row per CDR3 protein. The sample has 560,000 or so distinct CDR3 sequences, about two fifths seen once. Trimming pared 8 bases from V and 0 bases from J, leaving 9 bases between. This CDR3 has 13 amino acids. The source of the sample is a study of Graves' ophthalmopathy and Graves' hyperthyroidism. Findings of the study overall: Using a 13-signature model, the authors split ophthalmopathy from stable hyperthyroidism, with around 85% sensitivity and 70% to 83% specificity.

The sequence derives from an adult man with Graves' hyperthyroidism. Sample: peripheral blood or thyroid tissue (not recorded which). The chain is built from TRBV12-3 or TRBV12-4 and TRBJ2-3, with a tentative D call TRBD2 (5 bases). The CDR3 DNA follows: TGTGCCAGCGGTACGGGAAGCACAGATACGCAGTATTTT. The encoded protein is CASGTGSTDTQYF.